A single sample gave rise to the 20 T cell receptor beta chains below, sequenced in a study of blood T cell repertoires in COVID-19 (dated by TCRdb to the early 2020s). The protocol used for the library was the immunoSEQ multiplex PCR assay. TCRdb took this table from immuneACCESS and kept in-frame rearrangements with V and J called. Such tables lack part of the clones; where checked against another copy, unresolved V genes explain under half of the gap, and the rest is unexplained. A total of 50,000 to 85,000 clones appear in this sample, about four fifths of them only once. Roughly a tenth of the sample lies in the top ten. The sample taken for sequencing was peripheral blood. All receptors come from a human donor in a cohort sampled during active COVID-19.

The chain links TRBV7-3 to TRBJ2-7, with TRBD1 matching over 8 bases. The germline CDR1 and CDR2 sequences are SGHTA and FQGTGA. The J segment lost 3 bases and the V segment lost 1 base, leaving 8 bases of the junction unmatched. The CDR3 sequence is 16 residues long. CDR3 DNA sequence: TGTGCCAGCAGCTTAATGGGGACAGGAAACCTCTACGAGCAGTACTTC. It yields the protein CASSLMGTGNLYEQYF.

The chain carries TRBV7-8 and TRBJ2-1; D call uncertain. Germline V gene lookup returns CDR1 SGHVS and CDR2 FQNEAQ. The length of the CDR3 is 14 residues. Trimming shortened V by 1 base and J by 0 bases, and 4 bases separated the two germline ends. The CDR3 loop is CASSLESSYNEQFF. The CDR3 bases are TGTGCCAGCAGCTTAGAGAGCTCCTACAATGAGCAGTTCTTC. Together with reference TRBV7-8 and TRBJ2-1, the CDR3 gives the full variable domain: GAGVSQSPRYKVAKRGQDVALRCDPISGHVSLFWYQQALGQGPEFLTYFQNEAQLDKSGLPSDRFFAERPEGSVSTLKIQRTQQEDSAVYLCASSLESSYNEQFFGPGTRLTVL.

This chain joins TRBV5-1 and TRBJ1-2; TRBD1 matches 7 bases. Germline-derived CDR1 and CDR2 are SGHRS and YFSETQ. CDR3 length: 15 amino acids. J gave up 6 bases and V 3 bases, and 11 bases lay outside the gene matches. The CDR3 region is CASSSQPRQGNGYTF. The CDR3 coding sequence is TGCGCCAGCAGCTCCCAGCCCCGACAGGGTAATGGCTACACCTTC.

The table lists this clone with a few counts. The sample contains more than one DNA sequence encoding this CDR3. V usage is TRBV19 and J usage is TRBJ2-2, with D possibly being TRBD1 (6 bases). V lost 3 bases, J lost 0 bases, and 11 bases lay in between. The germline CDR1 and CDR2 sequences are LNHDA and SQIVND (reference sequence). The CDR3 contains 16 residues. The CDR3 DNA reads as TGTGCCAGTAGTATCTTGGGGGCGGCGAACACCGGGGAGCTGTTTTTT. This translates into CASSILGAANTGELFF.

The CDR3, as DNA: TGTGCCAGCAGAGGACAGGACCTTCGACCAGATACGCAGTATTTT. Protein product: CASRGQDLRPDTQYF. The chain uses TRBV28 and TRBJ2-3; 7 bases agree with TRBD1. V was clipped by 6 bases and J by 4 bases; unmatched bases: 10. The V gene's germline CDR1 is MDHEN and CDR2 SYDVKM. This CDR3 contains 15 residues. The whole variable domain, remainder taken from reference TRBV28 and TRBJ2-3, is DVKVTQSSRYLVKRTGEKVFLECVQDMDHENMFWYRQDPGLGLRLIYFSYDVKMKEKGDIPEGYSVSREKKERFSLILESASTNQTSMYLCASRGQDLRPDTQYFGPGTRLTVL.

This chain links TRBV7-2 with TRBJ2-2; 9 bases fit TRBD1. This CDR3 has 15 amino acids. Per germline, CDR1 SGHTA and CDR2 FQGNSA. V was pared by 5 bases and J by 5 bases, with 6 bases of the junction left unmatched. The chain's CDR3 is CASSPDRGRTGELFF. CDR3 DNA sequence: TGTGCCAGCAGCCCGGACAGGGGAAGAACCGGGGAGCTGTTTTTT. Based on the CDR3 plus reference TRBV7-2 and TRBJ2-2, the full variable domain is GAGVSQSPSNKVTEKGKDVELRCDPISGHTALYWYRQSLGQGLEFLIYFQGNSAPDKSGLPSDRFSAERTGGSVSTLTIQRTQQEDSAVYLCASSPDRGRTGELFFGEGSRLTVL.

This rearrangement joins TRBV23-1 to TRBJ2-7; D is unclear. TRBV23-1 falls under the ORF class, with uncertain function. Trimming pared 9 bases from V and 5 bases from J, leaving 8 bases between. The CDR3 sequence is 10 residues long. The CDR3 nucleotides are TGCGCCAGGAGGCTTCACGAGCAGTACTTC. This codes for CARRLHEQYF.

V usage is TRBV30 and J usage is TRBJ2-6, with D possibly matching TRBD1 (5 bases). V shed 1 base and J shed 4 bases, with 8 bases lying between them. Germline assignment: CDR1 GTSNPN and CDR2 SVGIG (reference sequence). This CDR3 has 14 amino acids. The CDR3 loop reads CAWSEGIGANVLTF. The CDR3 coding sequence is TGTGCCTGGAGTGAGGGGATAGGGGCCAACGTCCTGACTTTC. Supplemented by reference TRBV30 and TRBJ2-6, the full variable domain reads SQTIHQWPATLVQPVGSPLSLECTVEGTSNPNLYWYRQAAGRGLQLLFYSVGIGQISSEVPQNLSASRPQDRQFILSSKKLLLSDSGFYLCAWSEGIGANVLTFGAGSRLTVL.

V and J are TRBV10-3 and TRBJ2-3; 7 bases agree with TRBD1. Germline assignment: CDR1 ENHRY and CDR2 SYGVKD. This CDR3 contains 16 residues. Unmatched junction bases numbered 6, after V lost 0 bases and J lost 3 bases. The CDR3 here is CAISESRGGMTDTQYF. In nucleotides, the CDR3 is TGTGCCATCAGTGAGTCGCGAGGGGGCATGACAGATACGCAGTATTTT.

The CDR3 DNA sequence: TGTGCCAGCAGTATGACAGGGGGGGCCTACAATGAGCAGTTCTTC. Amino acid sequence: CASSMTGGAYNEQFF. This chain uses TRBV27 with TRBJ2-1, with 9 bases aligning to TRBD1. The CDR3 is 15 amino acids. The V gene end was trimmed by 5 bases and the J gene end by 2 bases; junction bases not matched to a gene: 4. CDR1 MNHEY and CDR2 SMNVEV come from the germline V gene (reference sequence).

This chain uses TRBV23-1 with TRBJ2-7; possibly TRBD1 for D (6 bases). Being an ORF, TRBV23-1 has a function that is uncertain. V lost 2 bases to trimming and J lost 4 bases, with 9 bases between them. This CDR3 spans 13 amino acids. CDR3 in amino acids: CASSQTGQYEQYF. DNA for the CDR3: TGCGCCAGCAGTCAAACAGGGCAGTACGAGCAGTACTTC.

The chain employs TRBV18 and TRBJ2-7; tentatively, D is TRBD2 (5 bases). The V gene's germline CDR1 is KGHSH and CDR2 LQKENI. This CDR3 is 15 amino acids long. V lost 3 bases to trimming and J lost 2 bases, with 14 bases between them. CDR3 region: CASSPGSGKTYEQYF. DNA for the CDR3: TGTGCCAGCTCACCGGGAAGCGGTAAGACCTACGAGCAGTACTTC.

The chain employs TRBV5-4 and TRBJ2-7; tentative D call: TRBD2 (5 bases). The CDR3 has 16 residues. V shed 0 bases and J shed 6 bases, with 19 bases lying between them. The germline gives CDR1 SGHNT, CDR2 YYREEE (reference sequence). Here the CDR3 DNA reads TGTGCCAGCAGCTTGGTCCAAGGTGGGAGTAAGGGCGAGCAGTACTTC. It yields the protein CASSLVQGGSKGEQYF.

This clone is deemed medium-sized. DNA of the CDR3: TGTGCCAGCAGTTCCATAAGTTGGCAACCCGATGGCTACACCTTC. It is translated as CASSSISWQPDGYTF. The gene calls are TRBV28 and TRBJ1-2; no clear D gene. V was shortened by 4 bases and J by 6 bases, with 18 bases between the two germline ends. This CDR3 spans 15 amino acids. The germline V gene has CDR1 MDHEN and CDR2 SYDVKM.

As concerns this clone: This same CDR3 is encoded by further DNA sequences in the sample. The chain joins TRBV7-9 to TRBJ1-1; D may be TRBD1 (5 bases). Trimming removed 5 bases from V and 5 bases from J, with 12 bases in between. Germline V gene sequence: CDR1 SEHNR, CDR2 FQNEAQ (reference sequence). The CDR3 extends over 13 amino acids. The CDR3 sequence: CASSLGAGTEAFF. The CDR3 DNA is TGTGCCAGCAGCCTCGGGGCGGGGACTGAAGCTTTCTTT.

The chain combines TRBV6-5 with TRBJ2-2, with 8 bases fitting TRBD2. The CDR3 has 13 amino acids. The V and J ends lost 8 bases and 4 bases, in that order; junction bases with no gene match: 3. Germline V CDR1 and CDR2: MNHEY, SVGAGI. CDR3 region: CASRAGGTGELFF. The CDR3 DNA follows: TGTGCCAGCCGCGCGGGAGGCACCGGGGAGCTGTTTTTT.

The count of this clone is one. The chain carries TRBV27 and TRBJ2-3, with 15 bases lining up with TRBD2. V lost 3 bases and J lost 5; bases outside the gene matches: 9. CDR1 MNHEY and CDR2 SMNVEV come from the germline V gene (reference sequence). This CDR3 is built from 18 residues. The CDR3 region is CASSFKGTSGRFKDTQYF. CDR3 nucleotides: TGTGCCAGCAGTTTTAAGGGGACTAGCGGGAGGTTCAAAGATACGCAGTATTTT.

The rearrangement links TRBV5-5 to TRBJ2-5; perhaps TRBD1 as D (7 bases). Trimming took off 1 base at V and 4 bases at J, with 14 bases between the two ends. Germline CDR1 and CDR2: SGHKS and YYEKEE (reference sequence). The CDR3 sequence is 15 residues long. The CDR3 here is CASSLQPQGGETQYF. The CDR3 DNA is TGTGCCAGCAGCTTGCAGCCCCAGGGGGGAGAGACCCAGTACTTC.

The table lists this clone with a few counts. The V gene is TRBV27, the J gene TRBJ1-1; TRBD1 matches 10 bases. The germline V gene encodes CDR1 MNHEY and CDR2 SMNVEV (reference sequence). V lost 5 bases and J lost 5; bases outside the gene matches: 8. CDR3 length: 15 amino acids. The CDR3 sequence is CASSRQGAGGTEAFF. CDR3 nucleotide sequence: TGTGCCAGCAGTAGACAGGGGGCCGGCGGGACTGAAGCTTTCTTT.

This chain joins TRBV6-6 and TRBJ1-5; a weak D match, TRBD1 (5 bases). The CDR3 covers 14 residues. The V gene lost 3 bases and the J gene lost 5 bases, with 11 bases spanning the gap. Germline values: CDR1 MNHNY, CDR2 SVGAGI (reference sequence). The DNA for the CDR3 is TGTGCCAGCAGTTATCAGGGAGGGTATCAGCCCCAGCATTTT. Protein: CASSYQGGYQPQHF.